The rows below give T cell receptor beta chains drawn from one sample of a study of post-analysis software for immune sequencing data. TCRdb processed the PCR reads anew with MiXCR; each CDR3 protein has one entry. Altogether a few hundred thousand distinct CDR3 sequences are present, 36% being singletons, with the ten largest covering under 5%. The sample taken for sequencing was blood. These receptors originate from a girl under 18 with multiple sclerosis. Each CDR3 is given with its conserved first and last residue. D genes are given only for firm matches. Some rows mark clone size as missing; the rest say once, few, many or name a class of expanded clone.

>many|TRBV7-9|TRBJ2-6|TRBD1
TGTGCCAGCAGCGCCCGAACCGGACAGGGGGCCCCTGGGGCCAACGTCCTGACTTTC
CASSARTGQGAPGANVLTF
>few|TRBV21-1|TRBJ2-3|-
TGTGCCAGCAGCAAACTCCGCAGACACCGATTTACCACAGATACGCAGTATTTT
CASSKLRRHRFTTDTQYF
>-|TRBV6-2/TRBV6-3|TRBJ2-1|-
TGTGCCAGCAGTTACCCCAGAGATGAGCAGTTCTTC
CASSYPRDEQFF
>-|TRBV3-1|TRBJ2-2|TRBD1
TGTGCCAGCAGGCTGGGACAGGGGGACACCGGGGAGCTGTTTTTT
CASRLGQGDTGELFF
>many|TRBV4-1|TRBJ2-1|-
TGCGCCAGCAGCCAAAGGAAGGAGCGATACAATGAGCAGTTCTTC
CASSQRKERYNEQFF
>-|TRBV6-5|TRBJ1-2|-
TGTGCCAGCAGTTACTCGCTCGGCTATGGCTACACCTTC
CASSYSLGYGYTF
>once|TRBV30|TRBJ1-6|-
TGTGCCGGGGCAGCTAATTCACCCCTCCACTTT
CAGAANSPLHF
>-|TRBV28|TRBJ1-2|TRBD1
TGTGCCAGCAGGCCTCAGGGGGCGAAGGACTATGGCTACACCTTC
CASRPQGAKDYGYTF
>-|TRBV2|TRBJ2-1|-
TGTGCCAGCCTTGCAGGGAGCTCCTACAATGAGCAGTTCTTC
CASLAGSSYNEQFF
>many|TRBV11-2|TRBJ2-1|-
TGTGCCAGCAGCTTAGTGGGCGTTGAGCAGTTCTTC
CASSLVGVEQFF
>many|TRBV3-1|TRBJ1-5|TRBD1
TGTGCCAGCAGCCAAGCGGGGACAGGGGAACAGCCCCAGCATTTT
CASSQAGTGEQPQHF
>-|TRBV29-1|TRBJ2-5|TRBD2
TGCAGCGGTAAACTAGCGGGGGCAGAGACCCAGTACTTC
CSGKLAGAETQYF
>many|TRBV12-3/TRBV12-4|TRBJ1-2|-
TGTGCCAGCAGTTTGGGAAACTATGGCTACACCTTC
CASSLGNYGYTF
>few|TRBV5-1|TRBJ1-1|-
TGCGCCAGCAGCGCCGGAGGGACGGTGAACACTGAAGCTTTCTTT
CASSAGGTVNTEAFF
>few|TRBV20-1|TRBJ2-3|TRBD2
TGCAGTGCTAAGGGGACTAGCGGGGGCACAGATACGCAGTATTTT
CSAKGTSGGTDTQYF
>few|TRBV6-1|TRBJ1-1|-
TGTGCCAGCAGTGAAGTCAGGGGCGCGGGCACTGAAGCTTTCTTT
CASSEVRGAGTEAFF
>many|TRBV10-3|TRBJ2-3|-
TGTGCCCTAGGGGTTGGGGCGGATACGCAGTATTTT
CALGVGADTQYF
>many|TRBV29-1|TRBJ1-2|-
TGCAGCGTTGCAACCATCAGCTATGGCTACACCTTC
CSVATISYGYTF
>-|TRBV5-1|TRBJ1-2|TRBD1
TGCGCCAGCAGCTCCGGACAGGGGAAAGGGTGTGGCTACACCTTC
CASSSGQGKGCGYTF
>many|TRBV4-1|TRBJ2-1|TRBD2
TGCGCCAGCAGCCAAGAGCCCCCGCCGCAGCGGGAGGGCGACAATGAGCAGTTCTTC
CASSQEPPPQREGDNEQFF
>once|TRBV20-1|TRBJ1-5|-
TGCAGTGCTCAGGAATACGACAGGCGGATTAAGAATCAGCCCCAGCATTTT
CSAQEYDRRIKNQPQHF
>-|TRBV5-1|TRBJ1-1|-
TGCGTCAGCAGCTTGCCGGGGCTTTTTCGCGGCACTGAAGCTTTCTTT
CVSSLPGLFRGTEAFF
>many|TRBV7-9|TRBJ2-1|-
TGTGCCGGGAGTTCGGGGGCGCAGTTCTTC
CAGSSGAQFF
>many|TRBV5-1|TRBJ2-6|-
TGCGCCAGCAGCCCGGGGACGCTTACTTGGGGGGCCAACGTCCTGACTTTC
CASSPGTLTWGANVLTF
>-|TRBV20-1|TRBJ1-5|TRBD1
TGCAGTGCAGGACATCGCGGACAGGGAATGGTCGTTGAGCCCCAGCATTTT
CSAGHRGQGMVVEPQHF
>many|TRBV6-5|TRBJ2-3|TRBD2
TGTGCCAGCAGTTACTGGGCTAAGCGGGGGGGCCTTCGCGGCACAGATACGCAGTATTTT
CASSYWAKRGGLRGTDTQYF
>many|TRBV24-1|TRBJ2-5|TRBD2
TGTGCCACCAGTGATTTCGGCGGGGGGCACACTGGGACCCAGTACTTC
CATSDFGGGHTGTQYF
>few|TRBV6-2/TRBV6-3|TRBJ2-2|-
TGTGCCAGCAGTCCTACGGCGAACACCGGGGAGCTGTTTTTT
CASSPTANTGELFF
>-|TRBV5-1|TRBJ2-5|-
TGCGCCAGCACCTGGGGAGAGACCCAGTACTTC
CASTWGETQYF
>few|TRBV5-5|TRBJ1-4|-
TGTGCCAGCAGCTTGGCTGACACCGGGGGTGAAAAACTGTTTTTT
CASSLADTGGEKLFF
>-|TRBV5-1|TRBJ2-1|TRBD2
TGCGCTAGCAGCCCCCGCCGGACTAGCGGGAGGCCCTACAATGAGCAGTTCTTC
CASSPRRTSGRPYNEQFF
>many|TRBV19|TRBJ2-1|TRBD2
TGTGCCAGTAGTTCCGGGACTAGCGCCTACAATGAGCAGTTCTTC
CASSSGTSAYNEQFF
>-|TRBV29-1|TRBJ1-2|TRBD1
TGCAGCGTAGCTGACAGGGAGGCATATGGCTACACCTTC
CSVADREAYGYTF
>-|TRBV4-3|TRBJ2-7|-
TGCGCCAGCAGCCAAGCCTGGAGCTCCTACGAGCAGTACTTC
CASSQAWSSYEQYF
>-|TRBV5-1|TRBJ1-2|-
TGCGCCAGCAGCTCGGACGGCACAACTAACTATGTCTACACCTTC
CASSSDGTTNYVYTF
>many|TRBV6-1|TRBJ2-5|TRBD2
TGTGCCAGCAGTGAAGGTCGACTAGCGGGATACCAAGAGACCCAGTACTTC
CASSEGRLAGYQETQYF
>-|TRBV5-1|TRBJ1-4|TRBD1
TGCGCCAGCAGCTGCGACAGGGGGGATGAAAAACTGTTTTTT
CASSCDRGDEKLFF
>many|TRBV7-8|TRBJ2-1|-
TGTGCCAGCAGCTTGGAGGGAATCCCCACTGAGCAGTTCTTC
CASSLEGIPTEQFF
>few|TRBV29-1|TRBJ1-4|-
TGCAGCGCTCTCTCCGGAGGTGAAAAACTGTTTTTT
CSALSGGEKLFF
>-|TRBV2|TRBJ1-2|-
TGTGCCAGTCAGCAGGGGTCCAGCTATGGCTACACCTTC
CASQQGSSYGYTF
>-|TRBV6-4|TRBJ1-2|-
TGTGCCAGCAGTTCTGACAGTAACTATGGCTGCACCTTC
CASSSDSNYGCTF
>few|TRBV18|TRBJ1-1|TRBD1
TGTGCCAGCTCAGTCGGGACAGGGAACACTGAAGCTTTCTTT
CASSVGTGNTEAFF
>many|TRBV6-4|TRBJ2-1|TRBD2
TGTGCCAGCAGTGACTCGGGGGGGGGGAATGAGCAGTTCTTC
CASSDSGGGNEQFF
>many|TRBV25-1|TRBJ1-2|-
TGTGCCAGCAGTGAATTGGGGGACAAGGGGTATGGCTACACCTTC
CASSELGDKGYGYTF